This T cell receptor beta chain is drawn from a study of cytomegalovirus exposure and HLA in healthy donors. The PCR ran on 60 Vbeta and 13 Jbeta primers. Clones were read by immunoSEQ multiplex PCR, and TCRdb kept only the in-frame ones, dropping some. The sample shows 90,000 to 95,000 clones, about 77% of them seen only once. Germline CDR1 reads MDHEN; CDR2 reads SYDVKM. The CDR3 covers 15 residues. The ends lost 6 bases at V and 0 bases at J; junction bases unmatched: 6. Overall study results and limits: As was reported, the HLA-A and HLA-B alleles of most subjects were accurately predicted from TCR beta sequences. Some highly shared sequence variants likely arose as a pipeline artifact. In a later analysis, the majority of CMV-associated beta chains seemingly showed HLA restriction.

With regard to this clone: Its antigen remains unknown.

This clonotype was sampled from a male donor in good health and CMV-seropositive. The chain recombines TRBV28 with TRBJ2-7; 9 bases agree with TRBD2. The source material was PBMCs. Here the CDR3 reads CASSDLAGSSYEQYF. The CDR3 DNA follows: TGTGCCAGCAGCGATCTAGCGGGATCCTCCTACGAGCAGTACTTC.